Below, one TCR beta chain is given with its context. This specimen comes from a study of T cell responses to AZD1222 COVID-19 vaccine. Germline V CDR1 and CDR2: SGHDN, FVKESK. Between the trimmed V and J ends, which lost 1 base and 5 bases, there was a span of 5 bases. CDR3 length: 13 amino acids. Using immunoSEQ multiplex PCR, the repertoire was profiled, and TCRdb retains in-frame clones only, with some absent. The sample has under 200,000 clones; roughly 94% are singletons. Sequences were derived from peripheral blood, sampled on day 0 of AZD1222 vaccination. This TCR came from an adult in good health. The chain has TRBV14 and TRBJ2-2, with no clear D. The CDR3 coding sequence is TGTGCCAGCAGCCAAGTAACGACCGGGGAGCTGTTTTTT. It encodes CASSQVTTGELFF.